A single sample is the source of the 21 T cell receptor beta chains below, sequenced in a study of T cell responses to AZD1222 COVID-19 vaccine. This table comes from immunoSEQ multiplex PCR, and its TCRdb copy is limited to in-frame clones, with some not included. This sample has fewer than 150,000 clones; roughly 86% occur once, and the top ten carry roughly 18%. Specimen: peripheral blood, collected 28 days after the second AZD1222 dose. These receptors were collected from an adult who received the AZD1222 COVID-19 vaccine.

This clone was seen more than once but under ten times. This chain uses TRBV5-6 with TRBJ2-7, with D possibly matching TRBD2 (5 bases). Trimming cost V 3 bases and J 0 bases, with 10 bases left between them. Germline CDR1 reads SGHDT; CDR2 reads YYEEEE. This CDR3 has 14 amino acids. CDR3 DNA sequence: TGTGCCAGCAGCTACGGCGGGCACTCCTACGAGCAGTACTTC. Translating gives CASSYGGHSYEQYF.

The gene calls are TRBV6-5 and TRBJ2-7, with TRBD2 matching 12 bases. The germline V gene encodes CDR1 MNHEY and CDR2 SVGAGI. The V and J ends lost 0 bases and 1 base, in that order; junction bases with no gene match: 1. This CDR3 region has 16 residues. This CDR3 is CASSYSGLAGSYEQYF. The CDR3 coding sequence is TGTGCCAGCAGTTACTCAGGACTAGCGGGGTCCTACGAGCAGTACTTC.

V is TRBV7-9 and J is TRBJ2-7, with 7 bases aligning to TRBD1. With 1 base clipped from V and 3 bases from J, the junction kept 3 bases outside the gene matches. Germline CDR1 is SEHNR and CDR2 is FQNEAQ (reference sequence). The CDR3 is made up of 14 amino acids. The CDR3 DNA follows: TGTGCCAGCAGCTTAGGAGGGGGCCTCTACGAGCAGTACTTC. It is translated as CASSLGGGLYEQYF.

The CDR3 here is CASRGDYEQYF. The CDR3 DNA sequence: TGTGCCAGCAGGGGGGACTACGAGCAGTACTTC. This chain connects TRBV6-5 to TRBJ2-7, with D tentatively TRBD1 or TRBD2 (5 bases each). The V gene's germline CDR1 is MNHEY and CDR2 SVGAGI. Trimming stripped 6 bases from V and 3 bases from J, with 6 bases between. CDR3 length equals 11 residues.

V usage is TRBV10-3 and J usage is TRBJ2-3; 12 nucleotides match TRBD2. This CDR3 is 15 amino acids long. V gave up 6 bases and J gave up 3 bases; unmatched junction bases: 4. CDR1 ENHRY and CDR2 SYGVKD come from the germline V gene. The CDR3 region is CAIRSSGGVTDTQYF. In nucleotides, the CDR3 is TGTGCCATCAGGTCTAGCGGGGGGGTAACAGATACGCAGTATTTT.

The chain joins TRBV6-5 to TRBJ1-5, with 7 bases matching TRBD1. The CDR3 contains 15 residues. Germline CDR1 MNHEY, CDR2 SVGAGI. After removal of 6 bases from V and 6 bases from J, the junction contained 11 bases not matched to a gene. The CDR3 DNA reads as TGTGCCAGCAGACCCCGCGACAGGGTCTCTCAGCCCCAGCATTTT. Its protein is CASRPRDRVSQPQHF.

The table lists this clone with a count of one. The chain recombines TRBV5-1 with TRBJ2-5; either TRBD1 or TRBD2 may supply D (5 bases each). Trimming stripped 1 base from V and 1 base from J, with 8 bases between. The CDR3 is 14 residues long. CDR1 SGHRS and CDR2 YFSETQ come from the germline V gene. In DNA, the CDR3 is TGCGCCAGCAGCTTGTCCGGGACCCAAGAGACCCAGTACTTC. Translation gives CASSLSGTQETQYF.

The chain is built from TRBV7-3 and TRBJ1-6, with no clear D. There are 12 residues in the CDR3. Trimming shortened V by 6 bases and J by 8 bases, and 8 bases separated the two germline ends. Per the germline V gene, CDR1 is SGHTA and CDR2 is FQGTGA. The CDR3 DNA is TGTGCCAGCAGTAGCGGGGATTCACCCCTCCACTTT. This encodes CASSSGDSPLHF.

V and J are TRBV10-3 and TRBJ1-1, with D possibly being TRBD1 (5 bases). The CDR3 contains 14 residues. CDR1 ENHRY and CDR2 SYGVKD come from the germline V gene. Trimming removed 3 bases at V and 5 bases at J, with 13 bases between. CDR3 loop: CAISDRGRGTEAFF. The CDR3 DNA sequence: TGTGCCATCAGTGACCGAGGACGGGGGACTGAAGCTTTCTTT.

V and J are TRBV6-5 and TRBJ1-3, with TRBD1 as a possible D gene (5 bases). The CDR3 runs 14 residues. Germline values: CDR1 MNHEY, CDR2 SVGAGI. Trimming removed 2 bases from V and 1 base from J, with 6 bases in between. CDR3 sequence reads: CASSYRGSGNTIYF. CDR3 nucleotides: TGTGCCAGCAGTTACAGGGGTTCTGGAAACACCATATATTTT.

The chain uses TRBV14 and TRBJ1-5; a possible D gene is TRBD1 (5 bases). This CDR3 is 16 amino acids long. Germline CDR1 reads SGHDN; CDR2 reads FVKESK. The germline V and J ends were trimmed by 0 bases and 5 bases, with 14 bases remaining between them. Written as DNA, the CDR3 is TGTGCCAGCAGCCAAGAAGGGGCAGTATGCTATCAGCCCCAGCATTTT. It yields the protein CASSQEGAVCYQPQHF. Variable domain in full (rest from reference TRBV14 and TRBJ1-5): EAGVTQFPSHSVIEKGQTVTLRCDPISGHDNLYWYRRVMGKEIKFLLHFVKESKQDESGMPNNRFLAERTGGTYSTLKVQPAELEDSGVYFCASSQEGAVCYQPQHFGDGTRLSIL.

The sample holds one count of this clone. V gene TRBV7-9 combines with J gene TRBJ2-3, with 9 bases that match TRBD2. This CDR3 spans 17 amino acids. V shed 5 bases, J shed 5 bases, and the junction held 14 bases outside the gene matches. Germline-derived CDR1 and CDR2 are SEHNR and FQNEAQ (reference sequence). The CDR3 DNA is TGTGCCAGCAGCCCTGGCCCCCCGGGACTAGCAGAAGATACGCAGTATTTT. This sequence encodes CASSPGPPGLAEDTQYF.

The rearrangement uses TRBV19 and TRBJ2-2; a weak D match, TRBD2 (5 bases). Germline-derived CDR1 and CDR2 are LNHDA and SQIVND (reference sequence). V was pared by 5 bases and J by 3 bases, with 13 bases between. CDR3 length: 15 residues. The CDR3 sequence: CASSPRRTDTGELFF. As DNA, the CDR3 is TGTGCCAGTAGTCCCAGGAGGACGGACACCGGGGAGCTGTTTTTT.

V gene TRBV12-3 or TRBV12-4 combines with J gene TRBJ2-2; the D is unclear. Trimming cost V 2 bases and J 7 bases, with 8 bases left between them. This CDR3 is 13 amino acids long. CDR3 sequence reads: CASSLSGGGELFF. For the CDR3, the DNA is TGTGCCAGCAGTTTATCGGGCGGCGGGGAGCTGTTTTTT.

The chain is built from TRBV29-1 and TRBJ1-2; the match to TRBD1 covers 8 bases. The CDR3 length is 13 residues. V shed 5 bases, J shed 8 bases, and the junction held 10 bases outside the gene matches. CDR1 and CDR2 from the germline V gene are SQVTM and ANQGSEA. This CDR3 reads CSVPLNRGEGYTF. The CDR3 DNA follows: TGCAGCGTTCCCCTAAACAGGGGGGAAGGCTACACCTTC.

The chain couples TRBV10-2 to TRBJ1-6; 10 bases align to TRBD1. The ends lost 7 bases at V and 10 bases at J; junction bases unmatched: 4. The CDR3 has 13 residues. CDR1 WSHSY and CDR2 SAAADI come from the germline V gene. CDR3 sequence: CASTDRGLSPLHF. DNA for the CDR3: TGCGCCAGCACCGACAGGGGGCTCTCACCCCTCCACTTT.

The chain couples TRBV30 to TRBJ1-2; no clear D. Trimming cost V 4 bases and J 0 bases, with 3 bases left between them. This CDR3 has 11 residues. From germline, CDR1 is GTSNPN and CDR2 SVGIG (reference sequence). CDR3 amino acids: CAWIPNYGYTF. The CDR3 DNA reads as TGTGCCTGGATTCCTAACTATGGCTACACCTTC.

The chain uses TRBV25-1 and TRBJ1-6; 10 bases match TRBD1. The germline V gene has CDR1 MGHDK and CDR2 SYGVNS. V gave up 3 bases and J gave up 7 bases; unmatched junction bases: 9. CDR3 size: 17 residues. The CDR3, as DNA: TGTGCCAGCAGTGATAATCGGGACAGGGGAGGCAATTCACCCCTCCACTTT. Its translation is CASSDNRDRGGNSPLHF.

The count of this clone is one. The gene calls are TRBV5-8 and TRBJ2-7, with D possibly being TRBD2 (7 bases). This CDR3 is built from 13 residues. Germline CDR1 and CDR2: SGHTS and YDEGEE. V lost 6 bases and J 6 bases, leaving 16 bases between the germline ends. The CDR3 sequence: CASTSWGGFEQYF. The CDR3 region has the DNA TGTGCCAGCACCTCATGGGGGGGCTTCGAGCAGTACTTC.

The rearrangement uses TRBV29-1 and TRBJ2-2; tentative D call: TRBD1 (6 bases). The CDR3 runs 14 residues. The germline V gene has CDR1 SQVTM and CDR2 ANQGSEA. V was clipped by 0 bases and J by 5 bases, with 10 bases between them. The CDR3 DNA reads TGCAGCGTTGAAGACCCCAGGGGAACCGGGGAGCTGTTTTTT. This encodes CSVEDPRGTGELFF.

This clone was seen more than once but under ten times. The chain recombines TRBV21-1 with TRBJ1-4; the table calls TRBD1, which could not be checked here. TRBV21-1 is listed as a pseudogene. This CDR3 comprises 19 residues. CDR3 loop: CASSKSWQGCRWSNEKLFF. CDR3 in DNA: TGTGCCAGCAGCAAAAGCTGGCAGGGATGCCGCTGGTCTAATGAAAAACTGTTTTTT.